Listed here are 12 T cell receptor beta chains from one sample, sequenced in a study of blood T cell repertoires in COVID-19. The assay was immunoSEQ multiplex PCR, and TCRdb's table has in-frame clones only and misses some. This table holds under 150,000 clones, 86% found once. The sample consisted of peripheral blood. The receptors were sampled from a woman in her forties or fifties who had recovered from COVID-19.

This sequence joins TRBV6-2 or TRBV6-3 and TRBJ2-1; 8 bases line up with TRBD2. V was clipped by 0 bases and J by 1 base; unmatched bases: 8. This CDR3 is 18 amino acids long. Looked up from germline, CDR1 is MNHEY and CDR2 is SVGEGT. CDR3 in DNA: TGTGCCAGCAGTTACTCGATCTCCGGGAGGGTTTCCTACAATGAGCAGTTCTTC. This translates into CASSYSISGRVSYNEQFF.

The CDR3 is CASSQVSGGPDSPLHF. The CDR3 nucleotides read TGTGCCAGCAGCCAAGTCTCGGGGGGACCAGATTCACCCCTCCACTTT. The chain is built from TRBV3-1 (or the pseudogene TRBV3-2) and TRBJ1-6; weak D call: TRBD1 (5 bases). Germline-derived CDR1 and CDR2 are LGHDT and YNNKEL (reference sequence). V gave up 1 base and J gave up 8 bases, with 15 bases separating them. The CDR3 covers 16 residues.

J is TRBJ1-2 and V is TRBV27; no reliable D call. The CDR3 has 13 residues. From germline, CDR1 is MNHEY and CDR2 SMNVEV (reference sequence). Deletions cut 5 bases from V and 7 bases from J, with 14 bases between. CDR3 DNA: TGTGCCAGCAGTCCTCACGGTTCCACTGGCTACACCTTC. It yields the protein CASSPHGSTGYTF.

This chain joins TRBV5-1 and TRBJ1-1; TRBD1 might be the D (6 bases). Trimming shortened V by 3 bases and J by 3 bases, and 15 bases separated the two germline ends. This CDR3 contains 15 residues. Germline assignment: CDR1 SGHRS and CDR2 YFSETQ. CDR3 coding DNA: TGCGCCAGCAGCTCCGCGGACAGATCCTACACTGAAGCTTTCTTT. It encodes CASSSADRSYTEAFF.

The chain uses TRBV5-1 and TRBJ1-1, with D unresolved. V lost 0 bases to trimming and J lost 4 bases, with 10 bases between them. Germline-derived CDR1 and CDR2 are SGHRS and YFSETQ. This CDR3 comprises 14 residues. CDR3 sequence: CASSLVPGGTEAFF. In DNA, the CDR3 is TGCGCCAGCAGCTTGGTGCCCGGAGGCACTGAAGCTTTCTTT.

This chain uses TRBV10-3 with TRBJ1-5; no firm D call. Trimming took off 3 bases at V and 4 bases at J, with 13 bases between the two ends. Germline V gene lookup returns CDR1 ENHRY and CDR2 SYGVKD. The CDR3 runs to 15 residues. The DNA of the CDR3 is TGTGCCATCAGTGATTTGGCCGGCGGAAATCAGCCCCAGCATTTT. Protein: CAISDLAGGNQPQHF.

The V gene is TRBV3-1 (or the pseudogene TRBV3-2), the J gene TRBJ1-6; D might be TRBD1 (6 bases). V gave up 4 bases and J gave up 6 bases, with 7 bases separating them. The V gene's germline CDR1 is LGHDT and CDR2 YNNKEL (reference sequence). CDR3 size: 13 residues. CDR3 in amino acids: CASSRGPNSPLHF. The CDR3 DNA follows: TGTGCCAGCAGCCGGGGGCCTAATTCACCCCTCCACTTT.

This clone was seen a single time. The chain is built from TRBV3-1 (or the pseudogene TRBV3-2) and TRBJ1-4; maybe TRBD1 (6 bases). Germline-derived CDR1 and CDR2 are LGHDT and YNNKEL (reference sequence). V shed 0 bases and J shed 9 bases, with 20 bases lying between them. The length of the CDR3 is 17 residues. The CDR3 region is CASSQDRTEVFSQKLFF. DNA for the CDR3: TGTGCCAGCAGCCAAGATCGGACAGAAGTATTTTCGCAAAAACTGTTTTTT.

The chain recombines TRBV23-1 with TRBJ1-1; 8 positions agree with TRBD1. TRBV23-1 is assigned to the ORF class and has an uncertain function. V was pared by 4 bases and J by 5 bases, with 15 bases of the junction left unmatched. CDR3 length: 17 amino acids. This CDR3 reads CASSPRTGQVRGTEAFF. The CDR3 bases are TGCGCCAGCAGTCCGCGAACGGGACAGGTGAGGGGAACTGAAGCTTTCTTT.

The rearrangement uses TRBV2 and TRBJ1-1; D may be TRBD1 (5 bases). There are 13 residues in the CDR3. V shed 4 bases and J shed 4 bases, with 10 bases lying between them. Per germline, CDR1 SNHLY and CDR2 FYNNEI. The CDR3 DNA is TGTGCCAGCAGTGCTGGGGGAGGCACTGAAGCTTTCTTT. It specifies CASSAGGGTEAFF.

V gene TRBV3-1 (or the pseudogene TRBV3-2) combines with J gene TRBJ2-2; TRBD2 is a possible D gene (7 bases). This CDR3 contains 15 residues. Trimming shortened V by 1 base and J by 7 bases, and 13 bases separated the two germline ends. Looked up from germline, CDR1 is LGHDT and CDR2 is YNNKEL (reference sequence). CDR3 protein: CASSQGLGGDGELFF. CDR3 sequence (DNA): TGTGCCAGCAGCCAAGGTCTAGGGGGGGACGGGGAGCTGTTTTTT.

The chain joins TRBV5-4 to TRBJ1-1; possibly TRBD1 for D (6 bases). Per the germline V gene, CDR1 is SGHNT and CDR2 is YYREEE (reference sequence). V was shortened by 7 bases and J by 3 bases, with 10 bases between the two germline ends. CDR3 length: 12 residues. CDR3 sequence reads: CASRDIDTEAFF. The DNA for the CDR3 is TGTGCCAGCCGGGACATAGACACTGAAGCTTTCTTT.